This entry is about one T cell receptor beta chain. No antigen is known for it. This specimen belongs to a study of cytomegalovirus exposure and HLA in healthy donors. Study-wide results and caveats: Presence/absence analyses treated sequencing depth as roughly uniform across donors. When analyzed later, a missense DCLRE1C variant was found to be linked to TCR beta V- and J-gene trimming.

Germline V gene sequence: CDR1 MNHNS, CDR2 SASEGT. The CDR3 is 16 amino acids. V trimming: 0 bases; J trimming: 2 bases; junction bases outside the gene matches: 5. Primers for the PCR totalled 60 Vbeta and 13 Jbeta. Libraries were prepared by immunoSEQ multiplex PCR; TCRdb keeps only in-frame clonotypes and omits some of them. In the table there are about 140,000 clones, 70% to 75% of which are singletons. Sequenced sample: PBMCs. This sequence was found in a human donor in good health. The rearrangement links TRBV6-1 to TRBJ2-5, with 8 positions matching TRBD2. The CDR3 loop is CASSEALPGGQETQYF. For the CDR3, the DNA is TGTGCCAGCAGTGAAGCGCTTCCGGGAGGGCAAGAGACCCAGTACTTC.